This TCR beta chain derives from a study of blood T cell repertoires in COVID-19. In the authors' workflow: Scientists estimated how many nucleated cells there were by amplifying reference gene primers. Assay used: immunoSEQ multiplex PCR; TCRdb lists only in-frame clones, some missing. V and J calls plus clone size are reproduced from that table; the DNA served to infer D and trimming. The data contain 250,000 or so clones, roughly 88% of them singletons. The CDR3 is 16 residues long. Germline CDR1 and CDR2: SGHRS and YFSETQ. V shed 2 bases, J shed 4 bases, and the junction held 4 bases outside the gene matches.

The sequenced sample consisted of peripheral blood. The rearrangement joins TRBV5-1 to TRBJ2-1; 12 bases align to TRBD2. This receptor was identified in an elderly man with acute or convalescent COVID-19. The CDR3 spells CASSFLTSGGYNEQFF. The CDR3 nucleotides are TGCGCCAGCAGCTTTTTGACTAGCGGGGGTTACAATGAGCAGTTCTTC.